The 10 T cell receptor beta chains given below trace back to one sample, sequenced in a study of shared clonotypes between healthy human individuals. Profiling relied on immunoSEQ multiplex PCR, and the TCRdb table lists in-frame clones only, not all of them. Here the sample spans about 480,000 clones, 60% to 80% being singletons. Sequencing input: PBMCs. These receptors originate from a woman aged 40 to 50 in good health. Some clones in this sample may be carry-over from other donors' samples.

This clone has at least ten counts. The chain has TRBV9 and TRBJ2-7, with 7 positions matching TRBD2. CDR3 size: 14 residues. The V gene's germline CDR1 is SGDLS and CDR2 YYNGEE. Trimming took 0 bases from V and 8 from J; bases not matched to a gene: 8. The DNA of the CDR3 is TGTGCCAGCAGCGTAGCGGGGGGTTATGAGAAGCAGTACTTC. Translated: CASSVAGGYEKQYF.

The chain recombines TRBV2 with TRBJ2-5; 8 bases match TRBD1. After removal of 6 bases from V and 3 bases from J, the junction contained 9 bases not matched to a gene. The CDR3 length is 15 residues. Germline values: CDR1 SNHLY, CDR2 FYNNEI. In nucleotides, the CDR3 is TGTGCCAGCAGAGACAGGGGACCCACCAAAGAGACCCAGTACTTC. This translates into CASRDRGPTKETQYF. The full variable domain, in which reference TRBV2 and TRBJ2-5 provide the parts outside the CDR3, is EPEVTQTPSHQVTQMGQEVILRCVPISNHLYFYWYRQILGQKVEFLVSFYNNEISEKSEIFDDQFSVERPDGSNFTLKIRSTKLEDSAMYFCASRDRGPTKETQYFGPGTRLLVL.

The chain links TRBV5-1 to TRBJ2-5, with 7 bases identical to TRBD1. This CDR3 has 15 amino acids. The germline gives CDR1 SGHRS, CDR2 YFSETQ. J lost 4 bases, V lost 2 bases, and 8 bases had no gene match. CDR3 in amino acids: CASSLRQGRGETQYF. The DNA for the CDR3 is TGCGCCAGCAGCTTACGACAGGGACGGGGAGAGACCCAGTACTTC.

The genes are TRBV6-6 and TRBJ2-3, with 12 positions matching TRBD2. Germline lookup yields CDR1 MNHNY and CDR2 SVGAGI (reference sequence). V was clipped by 4 bases and J by 12 bases; unmatched bases: 5. There are 13 residues in the CDR3. CDR3 sequence reads: CASSSGLAGRQYF. CDR3 sequence (DNA): TGTGCCAGCAGTTCAGGACTAGCGGGAAGACAGTATTTT.

For this clone: This specimen includes other DNA sequences encoding the same CDR3. This chain connects TRBV6-5 to TRBJ2-1; D uncertain. The length of the CDR3 is 11 residues. The V end lost 1 base, the J end lost 8 bases, and 3 bases lay between the germline ends. The germline gives CDR1 MNHEY, CDR2 SVGAGI. The CDR3 loop is CASSYLDEQFF. CDR3 nucleotides: TGTGCCAGCAGTTACTTGGATGAGCAGTTCTTC.

This clone was seen more than once but under ten times. The chain employs TRBV30 and TRBJ2-7; unclear D gene. Trimming removed 4 bases from V and 2 bases from J, with 6 bases in between. Per germline, CDR1 GTSNPN and CDR2 SVGIG (reference sequence). CDR3 size: 11 residues. CDR3 coding DNA: TGTGCCTGGATACGTCCCTACGAGCAGTACTTC. Residues: CAWIRPYEQYF.

The rearrangement links TRBV6-1 to TRBJ2-6; D remains ambiguous. Per the germline V gene, CDR1 is MNHNS and CDR2 is SASEGT. The CDR3 covers 15 residues. V was clipped by 0 bases and J by 3 bases, with 6 bases between them. The CDR3 coding sequence is TGTGCCAGCAGTGAAGCGGGTGATGGGGCCAACGTCCTGACTTTC. It is translated as CASSEAGDGANVLTF.

The chain has TRBV2 and TRBJ2-7; 16 positions agree with TRBD2. Trimming removed 3 bases from V and 9 bases from J; junction bases left unmatched: 2. The CDR3 extends over 14 amino acids. CDR1 and CDR2 from the germline V gene are SNHLY and FYNNEI. The CDR3 protein is CASSEGLAGGVQYF. The CDR3 nucleotides read TGTGCCAGCAGTGAGGGACTAGCGGGAGGGGTGCAGTACTTC. The entire variable domain, with the rest obtained from reference TRBV2 and TRBJ2-7, is as follows: EPEVTQTPSHQVTQMGQEVILRCVPISNHLYFYWYRQILGQKVEFLVSFYNNEISEKSEIFDDQFSVERPDGSNFTLKIRSTKLEDSAMYFCASSEGLAGGVQYFGPGTRLTVT.

The CDR3 reads CASSLDRGQPQHF. CDR3 bases: TGCGCCAGCAGCCTGGACAGGGGACAGCCCCAGCATTTT. This chain uses TRBV4-3 with TRBJ1-5; 9 nucleotides agree with TRBD1. Looked up from germline, CDR1 is LGHNA and CDR2 is YSLEER. The CDR3 is 13 residues long. Unmatched junction bases numbered 2, after V lost 4 bases and J lost 7 bases.

V is TRBV30 and J is TRBJ1-5, with unresolved D. V was cut by 5 bases and J by 4 bases, with 9 bases left in between. The CDR3 sequence is 12 residues long. CDR1 GTSNPN and CDR2 SVGIG come from the germline V gene (reference sequence). The CDR3 loop is CAWGGPNQPQHF. The CDR3, as DNA: TGTGCCTGGGGCGGGCCGAATCAGCCCCAGCATTTT.